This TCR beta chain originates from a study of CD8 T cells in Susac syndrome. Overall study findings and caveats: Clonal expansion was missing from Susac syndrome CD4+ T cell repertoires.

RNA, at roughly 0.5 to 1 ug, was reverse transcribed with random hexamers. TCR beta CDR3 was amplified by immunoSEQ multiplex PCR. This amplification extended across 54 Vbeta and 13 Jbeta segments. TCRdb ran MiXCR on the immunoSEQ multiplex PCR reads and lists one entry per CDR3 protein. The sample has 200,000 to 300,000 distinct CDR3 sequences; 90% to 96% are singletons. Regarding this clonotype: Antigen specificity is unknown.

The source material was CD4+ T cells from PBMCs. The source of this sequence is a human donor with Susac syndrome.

CDR3 sequence (DNA): TGTGCCAGCAGCTTACCCCCCGGCCGCCGGGACACGAACACTGAAGCTTTCTTT. It specifies CASSLPPGRRDTNTEAFF. V usage is TRBV7-9 and J usage is TRBJ1-1; D may be TRBD1 (6 bases). The CDR3 spans 18 residues. Germline V gives CDR1 SEHNR, CDR2 FQNEAQ (reference sequence). V was pared by 2 bases and J by 1 base, with 20 bases between.